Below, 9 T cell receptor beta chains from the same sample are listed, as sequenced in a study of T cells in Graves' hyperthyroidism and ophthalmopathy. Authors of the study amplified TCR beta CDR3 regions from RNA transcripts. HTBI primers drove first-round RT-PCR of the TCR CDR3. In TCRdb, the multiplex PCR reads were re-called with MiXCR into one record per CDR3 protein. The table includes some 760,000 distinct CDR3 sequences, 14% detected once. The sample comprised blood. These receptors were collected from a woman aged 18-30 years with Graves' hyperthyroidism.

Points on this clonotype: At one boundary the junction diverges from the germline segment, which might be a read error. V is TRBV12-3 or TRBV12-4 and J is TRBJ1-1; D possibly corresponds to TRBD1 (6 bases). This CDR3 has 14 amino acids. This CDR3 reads CASSLDRGGREASF. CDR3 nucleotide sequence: TGTGCCAGCAGTTTAGATAGAGGGGGACGTGAAGCTTCCTTT.

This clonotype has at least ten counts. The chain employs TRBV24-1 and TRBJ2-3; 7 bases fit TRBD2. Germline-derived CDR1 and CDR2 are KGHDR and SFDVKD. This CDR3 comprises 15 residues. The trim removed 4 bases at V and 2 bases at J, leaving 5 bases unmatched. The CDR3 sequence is CATSDRAGPTDTQYF. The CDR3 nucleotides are TGTGCCACCAGTGACCGAGCGGGGCCCACAGATACGCAGTATTTT.

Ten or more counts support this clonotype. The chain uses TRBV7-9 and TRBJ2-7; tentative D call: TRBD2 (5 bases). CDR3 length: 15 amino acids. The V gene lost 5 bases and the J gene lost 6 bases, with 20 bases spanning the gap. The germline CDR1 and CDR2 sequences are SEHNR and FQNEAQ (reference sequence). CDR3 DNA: TGTGCCAGCAGCCCCCGACTAAATCCTCTCTCCGAGCAGTACTTC. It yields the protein CASSPRLNPLSEQYF.

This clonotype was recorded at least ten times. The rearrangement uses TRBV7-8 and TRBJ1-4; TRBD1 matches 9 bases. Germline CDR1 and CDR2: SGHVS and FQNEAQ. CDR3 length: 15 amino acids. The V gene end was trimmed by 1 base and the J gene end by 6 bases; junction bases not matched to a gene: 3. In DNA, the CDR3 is TGTGCCAGCAGCTTAGGGACAGGGGACCATGAAAAACTGTTTTTT. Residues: CASSLGTGDHEKLFF.

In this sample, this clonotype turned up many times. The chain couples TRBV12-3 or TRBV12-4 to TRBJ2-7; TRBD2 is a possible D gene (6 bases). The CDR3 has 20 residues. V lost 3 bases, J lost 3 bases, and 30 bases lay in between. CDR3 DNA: TGTGCCAGCAGTTTTGGGGCGCCCAGCGGGCGACCTAATCGGTTCTACGAGCAGTACTTC. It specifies CASSFGAPSGRPNRFYEQYF.

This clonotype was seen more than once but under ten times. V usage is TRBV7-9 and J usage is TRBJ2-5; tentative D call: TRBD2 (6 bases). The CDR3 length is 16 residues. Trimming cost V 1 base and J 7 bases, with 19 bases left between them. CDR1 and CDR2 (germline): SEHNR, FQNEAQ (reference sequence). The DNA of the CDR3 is TGTGCCAGCAGCTTAGACGTTTCGAGGGCCGGGGGGACCCAGTACTTC. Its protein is CASSLDVSRAGGTQYF.

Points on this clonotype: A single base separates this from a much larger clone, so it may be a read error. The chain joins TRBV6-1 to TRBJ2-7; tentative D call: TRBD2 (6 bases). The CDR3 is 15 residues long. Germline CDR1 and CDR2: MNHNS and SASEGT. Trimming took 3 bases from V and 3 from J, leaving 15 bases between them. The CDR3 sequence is CASSDFPRRVYEQYF. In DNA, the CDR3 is TGTGCCAGCAGTGACTTCCCCAGGAGGGTCTACGAGCAGTACTTC.

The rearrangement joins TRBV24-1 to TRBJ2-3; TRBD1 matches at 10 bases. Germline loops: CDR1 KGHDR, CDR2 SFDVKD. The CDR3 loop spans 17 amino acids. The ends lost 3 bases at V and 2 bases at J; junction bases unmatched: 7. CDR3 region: CATSDIGQGVHTDTQYF. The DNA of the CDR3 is TGTGCCACCAGTGATATAGGACAGGGGGTCCACACAGATACGCAGTATTTT.

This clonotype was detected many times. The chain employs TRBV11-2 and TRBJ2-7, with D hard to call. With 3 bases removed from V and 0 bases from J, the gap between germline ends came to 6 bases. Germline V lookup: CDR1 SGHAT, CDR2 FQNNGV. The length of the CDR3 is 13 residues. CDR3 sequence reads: CASSFTSSYEQYF. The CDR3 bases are TGTGCCAGCAGCTTCACTTCCTCCTACGAGCAGTACTTC.